This is a list of T cell receptor beta chains from one sample in a study of blood T cell repertoires in COVID-19. The assay was immunoSEQ multiplex PCR, and TCRdb's table has in-frame clones only and misses some. Of 150,000 to 190,000 clones in the sample, 70% to 90% were seen once. The source material was peripheral blood. The origin of the receptors is a woman aged 55-69 years with COVID-19, enrolled during active disease. CDR3s include the opening cysteine and the closing phenylalanine or tryptophan. Fields, in order: J gene, clone size, D gene, CDR3 length, V gene, CDR3 DNA, CDR3 protein. D genes are given only for firm matches. Size values are once, few and many counts, or a class for expanded clones, and some rows have none.

J gene: TRBJ1-6
clone size: once
D gene: -
CDR3 length: 16
V gene: TRBV5-6
CDR3 DNA: TGTGCCAGCAGCGGGGCAGGGGCACCCTATAATTCACCCCTCCACTTT
CDR3 protein: CASSGAGAPYNSPLHF

J gene: TRBJ2-7
clone size: -
D gene: -
CDR3 length: 15
V gene: TRBV9
CDR3 DNA: TGTGCCAGCAGCGTGGGACACCTGAGCTCCTACGAGCAGTACTTC
CDR3 protein: CASSVGHLSSYEQYF

J gene: TRBJ1-1
clone size: once
D gene: -
CDR3 length: 14
V gene: TRBV6-1
CDR3 DNA: TGTGCCAGCAGTGAGAGGTGGAGAAACACTGAAGCTTTCTTT
CDR3 protein: CASSERWRNTEAFF

J gene: TRBJ2-2
clone size: -
D gene: TRBD2
CDR3 length: 19
V gene: TRBV11-3
CDR3 DNA: TGTGCCAGCAGCCCCTCTTTGGGGCTAGCGGGAACTAACACCGGGGAGCTGTTTTTT
CDR3 protein: CASSPSLGLAGTNTGELFF

J gene: TRBJ2-1
clone size: few
D gene: TRBD2
CDR3 length: 13
V gene: TRBV5-5
CDR3 DNA: TGTGCCAGCAGCTTGTTAGTGGGAGGGGAGCAGTTCTTC
CDR3 protein: CASSLLVGGEQFF

J gene: TRBJ1-3
clone size: -
D gene: -
CDR3 length: 14
V gene: TRBV10-2
CDR3 DNA: TGCGCCAGTCAGGGGAGAGGCCAAGGAAACACCATATATTTT
CDR3 protein: CASQGRGQGNTIYF

J gene: TRBJ2-2
clone size: -
D gene: TRBD1
CDR3 length: 14
V gene: TRBV29-1
CDR3 DNA: TGCAGCGTTGCAGGGACAGTGAACACCGGGGAGCTGTTTTTT
CDR3 protein: CSVAGTVNTGELFF

J gene: TRBJ1-5
clone size: -
D gene: -
CDR3 length: 13
V gene: TRBV29-1
CDR3 DNA: TGCAGCGTTGCCGACAGACACAATCAGCCCCAGCATTTT
CDR3 protein: CSVADRHNQPQHF

J gene: TRBJ2-1
clone size: -
D gene: TRBD2
CDR3 length: 16
V gene: TRBV9
CDR3 DNA: TGTGCCAGCAGCGTAACGGGACTAGCGGGGGACAATGAGCAGTTCTTC
CDR3 protein: CASSVTGLAGDNEQFF

J gene: TRBJ2-5
clone size: -
D gene: -
CDR3 length: 12
V gene: TRBV7-9
CDR3 DNA: TGTGCCAGCAGCTTGGGCTCGGAGACCCAGTACTTC
CDR3 protein: CASSLGSETQYF

J gene: TRBJ2-3
clone size: -
D gene: TRBD1
CDR3 length: 13
V gene: TRBV5-1
CDR3 DNA: TGCGCCAGCAGCTCGGACAGGGGTTATACGCAGTATTTT
CDR3 protein: CASSSDRGYTQYF

J gene: TRBJ1-4
clone size: few
D gene: TRBD1
CDR3 length: 15
V gene: TRBV7-2
CDR3 DNA: TGTGCCAGCAGCTCACGGACAGGAAATAATGAAAAACTGTTTTTT
CDR3 protein: CASSSRTGNNEKLFF

J gene: TRBJ1-5
clone size: few
D gene: TRBD1
CDR3 length: 15
V gene: TRBV30
CDR3 DNA: TGTGCCTGGAGTGTACCCGTACAGGGGCGGTCGCCCCAGCATTTT
CDR3 protein: CAWSVPVQGRSPQHF

J gene: TRBJ2-3
clone size: -
D gene: TRBD1
CDR3 length: 15
V gene: TRBV25-1
CDR3 DNA: TGTGCCAGCAGTGCCGACAGGGGCATCACAGATACGCAGTATTTT
CDR3 protein: CASSADRGITDTQYF

J gene: TRBJ2-1
clone size: once
D gene: -
CDR3 length: 14
V gene: TRBV19
CDR3 DNA: TGTGCCAGTACCCGCTCCGGGAGATACAATGAGCAGTTCTTC
CDR3 protein: CASTRSGRYNEQFF

J gene: TRBJ2-2
clone size: -
D gene: TRBD2
CDR3 length: 16
V gene: TRBV7-8
CDR3 DNA: TGTGCCAGCGGATCCCGCCTAGCGGCGAACACCGGGGAGCTGTTTTTT
CDR3 protein: CASGSRLAANTGELFF

J gene: TRBJ2-1
clone size: -
D gene: TRBD2
CDR3 length: 14
V gene: TRBV3-1/TRBV3-2
CDR3 DNA: TGTGCCAGCAGCCAGGGACTACACGGGGATGAGCAGTTCTTC
CDR3 protein: CASSQGLHGDEQFF

J gene: TRBJ2-4
clone size: -
D gene: -
CDR3 length: 15
V gene: TRBV24-1
CDR3 DNA: TGTGCCACCAGTGAACCCGGGATACGGGGAAACATTCAGTACTTC
CDR3 protein: CATSEPGIRGNIQYF

J gene: TRBJ1-1
clone size: -
D gene: -
CDR3 length: 14
V gene: TRBV28
CDR3 DNA: TGTGCCAGCAGTTTACCCAGGGGTGACACTGAAGCTTTCTTT
CDR3 protein: CASSLPRGDTEAFF

J gene: TRBJ1-5
clone size: -
D gene: -
CDR3 length: 14
V gene: TRBV9
CDR3 DNA: TGTGCCAGCAGCCCCGGACAGAGCGGTCAGCCCCAGCATTTT
CDR3 protein: CASSPGQSGQPQHF

J gene: TRBJ1-2
clone size: -
D gene: TRBD1
CDR3 length: 17
V gene: TRBV27
CDR3 DNA: TGTGCCAGCAGTTCCTCATCCCGACAGGGGTCTAACTATGGCTACACCTTC
CDR3 protein: CASSSSSRQGSNYGYTF

J gene: TRBJ1-2
clone size: -
D gene: -
CDR3 length: 13
V gene: TRBV2
CDR3 DNA: TGTGCCAGCAGTGCCCACCGGGACTATGGCTACACCTTC
CDR3 protein: CASSAHRDYGYTF

J gene: TRBJ1-6
clone size: -
D gene: -
CDR3 length: 14
V gene: TRBV5-1
CDR3 DNA: TGCGCCAGCAGCTTGGAAGCGCGTAATTCACCCCTCCACTTT
CDR3 protein: CASSLEARNSPLHF

J gene: TRBJ1-1
clone size: -
D gene: -
CDR3 length: 13
V gene: TRBV7-3
CDR3 DNA: TGTGCCAGCAGCGCGGGTCCTAACACTGAAGCTTTCTTT
CDR3 protein: CASSAGPNTEAFF

J gene: TRBJ1-1
clone size: once
D gene: -
CDR3 length: 11
V gene: TRBV7-2
CDR3 DNA: TGTGCCAGCAGCTTAACCGGTGAAGCTTTCTTT
CDR3 protein: CASSLTGEAFF

J gene: TRBJ1-6
clone size: -
D gene: TRBD1
CDR3 length: 14
V gene: TRBV6-5
CDR3 DNA: TGTGCCAGCACTTTTACAGGGGGAAATTCACCCCTCCACTTT
CDR3 protein: CASTFTGGNSPLHF

J gene: TRBJ1-3
clone size: -
D gene: -
CDR3 length: 15
V gene: TRBV6-5
CDR3 DNA: TGTGCCAGCAGTTACTCGAACAGGGTTGGAAACACCATATATTTT
CDR3 protein: CASSYSNRVGNTIYF

J gene: TRBJ1-1
clone size: -
D gene: -
CDR3 length: 14
V gene: TRBV6-5
CDR3 DNA: TGTGCCAGCCTCACGTGGGGCAGCTCCCTGTTCGCTTTCTTT
CDR3 protein: CASLTWGSSLFAFF

J gene: TRBJ2-7
clone size: few
D gene: TRBD1
CDR3 length: 14
V gene: TRBV7-8
CDR3 DNA: TGTGCCAGCAGCTTACTAGGACAGGGGAACGAGCAGTACTTC
CDR3 protein: CASSLLGQGNEQYF

J gene: TRBJ2-7
clone size: -
D gene: TRBD2
CDR3 length: 14
V gene: TRBV3-1/TRBV3-2
CDR3 DNA: TGTGCCAGCAGCGCGACTAGCGGGAGCAGCGAGCAGTACTTC
CDR3 protein: CASSATSGSSEQYF

J gene: TRBJ1-6
clone size: -
D gene: -
CDR3 length: 14
V gene: TRBV11-2
CDR3 DNA: TGTGCCAGCAGCTCTCAGGCTTATAATTCACCCCTCCACTTT
CDR3 protein: CASSSQAYNSPLHF

J gene: TRBJ1-5
clone size: -
D gene: -
CDR3 length: 14
V gene: TRBV6-4
CDR3 DNA: TGTGCCAGCAGTGCTGTCTCCGGGGTTCAGCCCCAGCATTTT
CDR3 protein: CASSAVSGVQPQHF

J gene: TRBJ2-1
clone size: -
D gene: TRBD1
CDR3 length: 13
V gene: TRBV6-4
CDR3 DNA: TGTGCCAGCAGACAACAGGGGGCGGATGAGCAGTTCTTC
CDR3 protein: CASRQQGADEQFF

J gene: TRBJ2-5
clone size: -
D gene: TRBD2
CDR3 length: 15
V gene: TRBV6-5
CDR3 DNA: TGTGCCAGCACCACCCCGGGGGGATACCAAGAGACCCAGTACTTC
CDR3 protein: CASTTPGGYQETQYF

J gene: TRBJ1-5
clone size: -
D gene: -
CDR3 length: 16
V gene: TRBV5-6
CDR3 DNA: TGTGCCAGCAGCTTAGCGGGGGCGCCTTCCCAACAGCCCCAGCATTTT
CDR3 protein: CASSLAGAPSQQPQHF

J gene: TRBJ2-1
clone size: -
D gene: -
CDR3 length: 12
V gene: TRBV3-1/TRBV3-2
CDR3 DNA: TGTGCCAGCAGCCTTCCCAACAATGAGCAGTTCTTC
CDR3 protein: CASSLPNNEQFF

J gene: TRBJ2-1
clone size: -
D gene: TRBD2
CDR3 length: 16
V gene: TRBV3-1/TRBV3-2
CDR3 DNA: TGTGCCAGCAGCCCCTTAGCGGGGCGCTCCTACAATGAGCAGTTCTTC
CDR3 protein: CASSPLAGRSYNEQFF

J gene: TRBJ2-5
clone size: -
D gene: TRBD2
CDR3 length: 16
V gene: TRBV3-1/TRBV3-2
CDR3 DNA: TGTGCCAGCAGCCAAGAGGCAGGACTAGCGAGTAAGACCCAGTACTTC
CDR3 protein: CASSQEAGLASKTQYF

J gene: TRBJ1-6
clone size: -
D gene: -
CDR3 length: 14
V gene: TRBV5-6
CDR3 DNA: TGTGCCAGCAGCTGGGGGGGATTTAATTCACCCCTCCACTTT
CDR3 protein: CASSWGGFNSPLHF

J gene: TRBJ1-5
clone size: few
D gene: -
CDR3 length: 12
V gene: TRBV7-2
CDR3 DNA: TGTGCCAGCAGCTGGCCCAATCAGCCCCAGCATTTT
CDR3 protein: CASSWPNQPQHF

J gene: TRBJ1-1
clone size: -
D gene: -
CDR3 length: 14
V gene: TRBV6-5
CDR3 DNA: TGTGCCAGCAGTCTCCGGACTGTTAACACTGAAGCTTTCTTT
CDR3 protein: CASSLRTVNTEAFF